This is a list of T cell receptor beta chains from one sample in a study of OX40 agonist ivuxolimab in advanced cancers. Assay used: immunoSEQ multiplex PCR; TCRdb lists only in-frame clones, some missing. The table has under 65,000 clones, roughly 90% seen once; the top ten hold 7.5% to 9.5%. Sequenced here: CD4+ or CD8+ T cells sorted from blood, sampled in a trial of the OX40 agonist ivuxolimab. The receptor set was obtained from an adult with an advanced solid tumor such as melanoma, head and neck, liver or kidney cancer. The CDR3 runs from the conserved cysteine through the conserved F or W. Each record gives: clone size, J gene, V gene, D gene, CDR3 DNA, CDR3 protein. The D gene is left open where the match is weak. The size of a clone is reported for some rows only, either as once, few or many, or as a class for expanded clones.

. TRBJ2-1 TRBV7-9 . TGTGCCAGCAGCTTAATGAGGAATGAGCAGTTCTTC CASSLMRNEQFF
. TRBJ2-1 TRBV4-1 TRBD2 TGCGCCAGCAGCCAGTTTGCGGCTAGCGGGCGCAATGAGCAGTTCTTC CASSQFAASGRNEQFF
. TRBJ2-5 TRBV11-3 . TGTGCCAGCAGCAATGGGTTACACCAAGAGACCCAGTACTTC CASSNGLHQETQYF
. TRBJ2-5 TRBV7-3 . TGTGCCAGCAGCTTAATTTCCCGGGGGGAGACCCAGTACTTC CASSLISRGETQYF
. TRBJ1-3 TRBV7-9 . TGTGCCAGCGCCCTTTACTCTGGAAACACCATATATTTT CASALYSGNTIYF
. TRBJ2-2 TRBV7-9 . TGTGCCAGCAGGCTAGAAAACACCGGGGAGCTGTTTTTT CASRLENTGELFF
. TRBJ1-4 TRBV13 . TGTGCCAGCAGCGGAACAGCGGTAGCTGAAAAACTGTTTTTT CASSGTAVAEKLFF
once TRBJ2-1 TRBV7-2 . TGTGCCAGCAGCCACACCACGTACAATGAGCAGTTCTTC CASSHTTYNEQFF
. TRBJ2-5 TRBV4-2 TRBD1 TGTGCCAGCAGCCAACCGGGACAGGCGACAGGGGAGACCCAGTACTTC CASSQPGQATGETQYF
. TRBJ1-4 TRBV7-9 . TGTGCCAGCAGCCCCACAGGATTTAATGAAAAACTGTTTTTT CASSPTGFNEKLFF
. TRBJ2-2 TRBV9 . TGTGCCAGCAGCCCCACCCCCAAGGGACCCACCGGGGAGCTGTTTTTT CASSPTPKGPTGELFF
. TRBJ2-5 TRBV27 . TGTGCCAGCAGATCACTGATTAAGATGCAAGAGACCCAGTACTTC CASRSLIKMQETQYF
once TRBJ1-1 TRBV4-3 . TGCGCCAGCAGCCAAGTTTGGGCAGGATCGGAGAACACTGAAGCTTTCTTT CASSQVWAGSENTEAFF
. TRBJ1-5 TRBV30 . TGTGCCTGGAGTGAGGTTCGGGATTGGCAGCCCCAGCATTTT CAWSEVRDWQPQHF
. TRBJ2-1 TRBV28 TRBD2 TGTGCCGCTCGGACTAGCGGGAGCTCCTACAATGAGCAGTTCTTC CAARTSGSSYNEQFF
. TRBJ1-5 TRBV7-9 . TGTGCCAGCAGCCCAGGGCAGGGGAATCAGCCCCAGCATTTT CASSPGQGNQPQHF
. TRBJ2-6 TRBV12-1 . TGTGCCAGCAGCACCCAACCAGGGGGTGTTTCTGGGGCCAACGTCCTGACTTTC CASSTQPGGVSGANVLTF
. TRBJ1-5 TRBV13 . TGTGCCAGCAGCTTAGGCTCAGGGGCTGGCAATCAGCCCCAGCATTTT CASSLGSGAGNQPQHF
. TRBJ1-1 TRBV6-6 . TGTGCCAGCGCGGTTACAGTGAACACTGAAGCTTTCTTT CASAVTVNTEAFF
. TRBJ2-5 TRBV5-5 TRBD2 TGTGCCAGCAGCTCGTGGCGGGAGTCGGGGGCCCAGTACTTC CASSSWRESGAQYF
. TRBJ2-7 TRBV5-3 . TGTGCCAGAAGCTTGGGGGGACCGAGTCAGATTTACGAGCAGTACTTC CARSLGGPSQIYEQYF
few TRBJ1-2 TRBV6-5 . TGTGCCAGCAGTTACAGACAGAACTATGGCTACACCTTC CASSYRQNYGYTF
. TRBJ2-7 TRBV19 . TGTGCCAGTAGTCAAACAGGGTTCTACGAGCAGTACTTC CASSQTGFYEQYF
. TRBJ2-1 TRBV5-1 TRBD1 TGCGCCAGCAGCCATCGACAGGGGCTGAACAATGAGCAGTTCTTC CASSHRQGLNNEQFF
. TRBJ1-1 TRBV11-3 TRBD1 TGTGCCAGCAGCTTAGGCTCCGGGACAGGGTCTCCTGAAGCTTTCTTT CASSLGSGTGSPEAFF
. TRBJ2-1 TRBV14 . TGTGCCAGCAGCCAAGTTTGGCCTAGCGATGAGCAGTTCTTC CASSQVWPSDEQFF
. TRBJ1-5 TRBV19 . TGTGCCAGTAGTATTCCCGGGAGCAATCAGCCCCAGCATTTT CASSIPGSNQPQHF
. TRBJ2-7 TRBV6-5 . TGTGCCAGCAGCTCCGGGGGCGAGCAGTACTTC CASSSGGEQYF
. TRBJ2-7 TRBV27 TRBD1 TGTGCCAGCAGTTTAGAGTGGACAGGGGCCTACGAGCAGTACTTC CASSLEWTGAYEQYF
. TRBJ1-3 TRBV6-5 . TGTGCCAGCAGTGTAACGGGGCTCTCTGGAAACACCATATATTTT CASSVTGLSGNTIYF
. TRBJ2-2 TRBV4-3 . TGCGCCAGCAGCTTGGACAGTGCGAACACCGGGGAGCTGTTTTTT CASSLDSANTGELFF
. TRBJ1-5 TRBV27 . TGTGCCAGCAGCCAAGGTGAGGATCAGCCCCAGCATTTT CASSQGEDQPQHF
. TRBJ1-1 TRBV9 . TGTGCCAGCAGCGCGGGAGATCTTGAAGCTTTCTTT CASSAGDLEAFF
. TRBJ2-2 TRBV29-1 . TGCAGCGTTCGGCAAACCACCGGGGAGCTGTTTTTT CSVRQTTGELFF
. TRBJ2-1 TRBV7-6 . TGTGCCAGCAGCTTAGCCACAGGGAATGAGCAGTTCTTC CASSLATGNEQFF
. TRBJ2-7 TRBV11-1 TRBD1 TGTGCCAGCAGCTTAAAGATCACAGGGGGTTACCGGAGGTACGAGCAGTACTTC CASSLKITGGYRRYEQYF
. TRBJ2-7 TRBV11-2 . TGTGCCAGCAGCCAAATGGGGGCCTACGAGCAGTACTTC CASSQMGAYEQYF
. TRBJ2-7 TRBV4-3 TRBD2 TGCGCCAGCAGCCAAACGGTAGCGGGAGGCGCCTACGAGCAGTACTTC CASSQTVAGGAYEQYF
. TRBJ2-1 TRBV19 . TGTGCCAGTACCCGCATACCGGGACACAATGAGCAGTTCTTC CASTRIPGHNEQFF
. TRBJ1-1 TRBV7-2 TRBD1 TGTGCCAGCACCCCACAGGGGACGCAGAACACTGAAGCTTTCTTT CASTPQGTQNTEAFF
. TRBJ2-2 TRBV4-3 TRBD2 TGCGCCAGCAGCCAGACCTTAGCGGGACACACCGGGGAGCTGTTTTTT CASSQTLAGHTGELFF
. TRBJ2-1 TRBV7-9 TRBD1 TGTGCCAGCAGCTTAGTATCAGGACAGGACAATGAGCAGTTCTTC CASSLVSGQDNEQFF
. TRBJ2-7 TRBV10-3 TRBD2 TGTGCCATCAGTGAAGGAGCGGGAGGCACCTCCTACGAGCAGTACTTC CAISEGAGGTSYEQYF
. TRBJ2-5 TRBV7-9 . TGTGCCAGCAGCTTAGTGAGGGGTTGGGAGACCCAGTACTTC CASSLVRGWETQYF
. TRBJ1-5 TRBV19 TRBD1 TGTGCCAGTGCTCTCGGGGACAGGGGGCTTCAGCCCCAGCATTTT CASALGDRGLQPQHF
. TRBJ2-3 TRBV27 TRBD2 TGTGCCAGCAGTTTAACAGCGGGAGAGTCAGATACGCAGTATTTT CASSLTAGESDTQYF
. TRBJ1-1 TRBV13 . TGTGCCAGCAGCCTGACAGAAAAAAACACTGAAGCTTTCTTT CASSLTEKNTEAFF
. TRBJ2-1 TRBV4-1 TRBD2 TGCGCCAGCAGCCAAGGGACTAGCGGGAAGTACAATGAGCAGTTCTTC CASSQGTSGKYNEQFF
. TRBJ1-4 TRBV28 . TGTGCCAGCAGTGACAATGAAAAACTGTTTTTT CASSDNEKLFF
. TRBJ2-1 TRBV27 TRBD1 TGTGCCAGCAGTCCCACAGAGACAGGGGAAGTCTACAATGAGCAGTTCTTC CASSPTETGEVYNEQFF
. TRBJ2-1 TRBV19 . TGTGCCAGTAGTATTCGAGCGGCGGGAAACAATGAGCAGTTCTTC CASSIRAAGNNEQFF
. TRBJ2-7 TRBV5-1 . TGCGCCAGCAGCTTAGAGGCCAGCTACTACGAGCAGTACTTC CASSLEASYYEQYF
. TRBJ2-3 TRBV4-2 TRBD2 TGTGCCAGCAGCCCTCTAGCGGGAGATATTGCAGATACGCAGTATTTT CASSPLAGDIADTQYF
. TRBJ2-7 TRBV6-5 . TGTGCCAGCGCCCCCGGGGAATCCCCCTACGAGCAGTACTTC CASAPGESPYEQYF
medium-sized TRBJ2-2 TRBV6-1 . TGTGCCAGCAGCGAAGAGGCAGGGAACACCGGGGAGCTGTTTTTT CASSEEAGNTGELFF
. TRBJ2-7 TRBV4-3 TRBD1 TGCGCCAGCAGCCCGGGACAGGGGAGTGGCGAGCAGTACTTC CASSPGQGSGEQYF
. TRBJ2-7 TRBV9 . TGTGCCAGCAGCGTAGATCCGGGAGAAGAGCAGTACTTC CASSVDPGEEQYF
. TRBJ2-6 TRBV10-1 . TGCGCCAGCAGTGAGGGTTCTGGGGCCAACGTCCTGACTTTC CASSEGSGANVLTF
. TRBJ1-2 TRBV19 . TGTGCCAGTAGTATCGAAGTGGGCCGCCGGGACGCCGTCTATGGCTACACCTTC CASSIEVGRRDAVYGYTF